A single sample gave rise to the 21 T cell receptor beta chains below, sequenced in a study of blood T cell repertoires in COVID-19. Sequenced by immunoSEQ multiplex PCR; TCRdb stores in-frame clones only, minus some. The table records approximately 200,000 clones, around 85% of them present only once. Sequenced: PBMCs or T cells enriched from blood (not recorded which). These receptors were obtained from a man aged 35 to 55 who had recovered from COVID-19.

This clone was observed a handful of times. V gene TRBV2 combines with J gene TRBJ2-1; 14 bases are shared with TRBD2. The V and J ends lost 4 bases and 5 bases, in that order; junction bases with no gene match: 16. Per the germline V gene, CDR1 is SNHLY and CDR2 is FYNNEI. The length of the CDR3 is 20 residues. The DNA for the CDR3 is TGTGCCAGCAGTGGGGACAGGGGACTAGCGGGAGCTTTGGAGGACAATGAGCAGTTCTTC. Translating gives CASSGDRGLAGALEDNEQFF.

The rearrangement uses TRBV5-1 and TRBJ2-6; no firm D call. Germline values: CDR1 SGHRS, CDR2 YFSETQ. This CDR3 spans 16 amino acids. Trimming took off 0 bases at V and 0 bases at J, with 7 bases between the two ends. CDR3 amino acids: CASSLELSSGANVLTF. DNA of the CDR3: TGCGCCAGCAGCTTGGAACTGAGCTCTGGGGCCAACGTCCTGACTTTC.

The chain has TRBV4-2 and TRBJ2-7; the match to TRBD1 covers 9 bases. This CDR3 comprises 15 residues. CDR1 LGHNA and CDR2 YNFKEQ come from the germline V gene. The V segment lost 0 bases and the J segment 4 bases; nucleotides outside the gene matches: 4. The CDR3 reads CASSQEETGGYEQYF. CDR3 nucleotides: TGTGCCAGCAGCCAAGAGGAGACAGGGGGTTACGAGCAGTACTTC.

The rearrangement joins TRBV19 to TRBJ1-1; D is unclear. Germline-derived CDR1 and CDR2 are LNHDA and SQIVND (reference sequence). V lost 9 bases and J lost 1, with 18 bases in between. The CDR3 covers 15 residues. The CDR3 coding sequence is TGTGCCAGCACGGAACTAGGGAAACAGAACACTGAAGCTTTCTTT. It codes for CASTELGKQNTEAFF. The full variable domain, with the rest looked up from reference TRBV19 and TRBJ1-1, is DGGITQSPKYLFRKEGQNVTLSCEQNLNHDAMYWYRQDPGQGLRLIYYSQIVNDFQKGDIAEGYSVSREKKESFPLTVTSAQKNPTAFYLCASTELGKQNTEAFFGQGTRLTVV.

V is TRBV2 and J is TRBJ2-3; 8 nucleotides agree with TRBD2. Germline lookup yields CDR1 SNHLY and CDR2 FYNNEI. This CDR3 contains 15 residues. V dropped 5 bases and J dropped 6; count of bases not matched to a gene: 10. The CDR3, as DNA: TGTGCCAGCAGTAGACGCAGCGGGAGCGGGGATACGCAGTATTTT. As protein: CASSRRSGSGDTQYF.

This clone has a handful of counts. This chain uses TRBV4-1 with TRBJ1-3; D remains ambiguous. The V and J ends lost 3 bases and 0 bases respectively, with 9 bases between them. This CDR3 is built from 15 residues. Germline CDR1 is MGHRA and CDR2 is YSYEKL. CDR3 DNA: TGCGCCAGCAGCCAGGTCACAAGCTCTGGAAACACCATATATTTT. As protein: CASSQVTSSGNTIYF.

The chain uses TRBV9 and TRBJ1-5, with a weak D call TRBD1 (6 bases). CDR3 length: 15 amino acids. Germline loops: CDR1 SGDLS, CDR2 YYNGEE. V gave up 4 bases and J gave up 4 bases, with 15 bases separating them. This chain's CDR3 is CASSLEGGLNQPQHF. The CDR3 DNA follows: TGTGCCAGCAGCCTCGAGGGGGGGCTGAATCAGCCCCAGCATTTT. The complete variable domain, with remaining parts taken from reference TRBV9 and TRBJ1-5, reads DSGVTQTPKHLITATGQRVTLRCSPRSGDLSVYWYQQSLDQGLQFLIQYYNGEERAKGNILERFSAQQFPDLHSELNLSSLELGDSALYFCASSLEGGLNQPQHFGDGTRLSIL.

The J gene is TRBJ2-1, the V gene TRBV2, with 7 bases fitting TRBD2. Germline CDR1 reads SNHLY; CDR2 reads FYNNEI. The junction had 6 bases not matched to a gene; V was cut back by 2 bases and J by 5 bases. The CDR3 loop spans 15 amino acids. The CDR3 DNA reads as TGTGCCAGCAGTGAACGGCTAGCGGTACACAATGAGCAGTTCTTC. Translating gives CASSERLAVHNEQFF.

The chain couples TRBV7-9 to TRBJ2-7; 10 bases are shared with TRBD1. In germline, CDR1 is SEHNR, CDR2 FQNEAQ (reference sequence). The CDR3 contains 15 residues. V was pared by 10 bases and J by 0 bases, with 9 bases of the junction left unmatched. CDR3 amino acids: CAILRGQGTSYEQYF. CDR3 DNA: TGTGCCATCCTCCGGGGACAGGGGACCTCCTACGAGCAGTACTTC.

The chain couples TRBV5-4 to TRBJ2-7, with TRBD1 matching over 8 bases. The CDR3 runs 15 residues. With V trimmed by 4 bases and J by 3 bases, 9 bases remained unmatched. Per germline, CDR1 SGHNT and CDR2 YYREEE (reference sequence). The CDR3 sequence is CASSPGQGGVYEQYF. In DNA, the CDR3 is TGTGCCAGCAGCCCCGGACAGGGCGGGGTCTACGAGCAGTACTTC. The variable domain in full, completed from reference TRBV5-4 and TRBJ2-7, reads ETGVTQSPTHLIKTRGQQVTLRCSSQSGHNTVSWYQQALGQGPQFIFQYYREEENGRGNFPPRFSGLQFPNYSSELNVNALELDDSALYLCASSPGQGGVYEQYFGPGTRLTVT.

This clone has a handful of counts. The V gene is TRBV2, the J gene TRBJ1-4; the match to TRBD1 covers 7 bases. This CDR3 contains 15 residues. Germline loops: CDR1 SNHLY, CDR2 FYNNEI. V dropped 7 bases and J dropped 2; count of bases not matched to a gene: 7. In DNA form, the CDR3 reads TGTGCCAGCATCACAGGGGTTGTCACTAATGAAAAACTGTTTTTT. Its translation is CASITGVVTNEKLFF. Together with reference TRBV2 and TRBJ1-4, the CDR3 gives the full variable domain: EPEVTQTPSHQVTQMGQEVILRCVPISNHLYFYWYRQILGQKVEFLVSFYNNEISEKSEIFDDQFSVERPDGSNFTLKIRSTKLEDSAMYFCASITGVVTNEKLFFGSGTQLSVL.

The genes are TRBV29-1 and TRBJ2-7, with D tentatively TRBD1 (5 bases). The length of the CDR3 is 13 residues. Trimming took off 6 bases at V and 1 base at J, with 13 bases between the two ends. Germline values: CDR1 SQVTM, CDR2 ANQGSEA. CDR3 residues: CSVSQGLSYEQYF. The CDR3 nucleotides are TGCAGCGTGTCCCAGGGTCTTTCCTACGAGCAGTACTTC.

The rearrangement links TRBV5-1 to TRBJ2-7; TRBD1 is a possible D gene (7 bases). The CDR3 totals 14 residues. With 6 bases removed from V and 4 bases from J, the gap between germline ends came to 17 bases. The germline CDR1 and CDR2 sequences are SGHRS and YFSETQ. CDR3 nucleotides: TGCGCCAGCAACCCAGGGGGGTCAGTATACGAGCAGTACTTC. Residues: CASNPGGSVYEQYF.

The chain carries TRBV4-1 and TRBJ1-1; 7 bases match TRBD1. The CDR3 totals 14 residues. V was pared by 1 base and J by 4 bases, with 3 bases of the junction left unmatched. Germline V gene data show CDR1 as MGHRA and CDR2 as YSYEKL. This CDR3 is CASSQGQGPTEAFF. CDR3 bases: TGCGCCAGCAGCCAAGGACAGGGTCCCACTGAAGCTTTCTTT.

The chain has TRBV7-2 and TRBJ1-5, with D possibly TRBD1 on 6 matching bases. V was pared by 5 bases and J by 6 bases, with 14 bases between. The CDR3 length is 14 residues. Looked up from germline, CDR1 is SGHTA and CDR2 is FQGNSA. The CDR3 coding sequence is TGTGCCAGCAGCGAATCAGGGGTCAGTCAGCCCCAGCATTTT. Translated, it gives CASSESGVSQPQHF. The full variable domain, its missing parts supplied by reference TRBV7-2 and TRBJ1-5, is GAGVSQSPSNKVTEKGKDVELRCDPISGHTALYWYRQSLGQGLEFLIYFQGNSAPDKSGLPSDRFSAERTGGSVSTLTIQRTQQEDSAVYLCASSESGVSQPQHFGDGTRLSIL.

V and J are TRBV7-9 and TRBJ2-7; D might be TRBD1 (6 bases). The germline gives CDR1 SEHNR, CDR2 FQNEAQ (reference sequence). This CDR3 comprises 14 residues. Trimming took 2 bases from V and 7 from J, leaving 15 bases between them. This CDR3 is CASSLYKGGEEQYF. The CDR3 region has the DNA TGTGCCAGCAGCTTATACAAAGGGGGAGAGGAGCAGTACTTC.

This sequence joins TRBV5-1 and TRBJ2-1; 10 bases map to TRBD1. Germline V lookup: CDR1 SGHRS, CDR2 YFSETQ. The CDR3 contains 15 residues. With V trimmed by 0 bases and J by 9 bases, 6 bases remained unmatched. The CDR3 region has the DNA TGCGCCAGCAGCTTGGCCGGGGACAGGGGAACTGAGCAGTTCTTC. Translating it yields CASSLAGDRGTEQFF. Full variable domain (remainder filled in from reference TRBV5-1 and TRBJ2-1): KAGVTQTPRYLIKTRGQQVTLSCSPISGHRSVSWYQQTPGQGLQFLFEYFSETQRNKGNFPGRFSGRQFSNSRSEMNVSTLELGDSALYLCASSLAGDRGTEQFFGPGTRLTVL.

This CDR3 is CASSQGPAGSPSYF. The CDR3 DNA sequence: TGTGCCAGCAGCCAAGGTCCTGCGGGATCACCCTCGTACTTC. This rearrangement joins TRBV3-1 (or the pseudogene TRBV3-2) to TRBJ2-7, with a possible D match to TRBD2 (6 bases). The CDR3 is 14 residues long. V was trimmed by 1 base and J by 12 bases, leaving 19 bases between them. CDR1 and CDR2 from the germline V gene are LGHDT and YNNKEL (reference sequence).

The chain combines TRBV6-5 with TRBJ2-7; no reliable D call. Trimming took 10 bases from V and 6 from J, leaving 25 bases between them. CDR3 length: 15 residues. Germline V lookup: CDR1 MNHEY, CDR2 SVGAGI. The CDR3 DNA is TGTGCCACCTCGAAAGTTCCGTCGGCGGAGAGCGAGCAGTACTTC. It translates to CATSKVPSAESEQYF.

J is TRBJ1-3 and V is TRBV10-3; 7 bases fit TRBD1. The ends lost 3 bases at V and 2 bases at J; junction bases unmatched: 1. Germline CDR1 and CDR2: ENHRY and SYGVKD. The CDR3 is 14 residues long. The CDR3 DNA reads TGTGCCATCAGTGATGACAGGGCTGGAAACACCATATATTTT. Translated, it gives CAISDDRAGNTIYF.

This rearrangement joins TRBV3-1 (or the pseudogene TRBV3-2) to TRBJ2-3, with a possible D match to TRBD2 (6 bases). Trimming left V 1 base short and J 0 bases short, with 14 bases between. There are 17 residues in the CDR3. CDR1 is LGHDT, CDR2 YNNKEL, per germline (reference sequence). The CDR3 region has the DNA TGTGCCAGCAGCCAAGTGGTCGGCGGGACTAGCACAGATACGCAGTATTTT. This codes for CASSQVVGGTSTDTQYF.